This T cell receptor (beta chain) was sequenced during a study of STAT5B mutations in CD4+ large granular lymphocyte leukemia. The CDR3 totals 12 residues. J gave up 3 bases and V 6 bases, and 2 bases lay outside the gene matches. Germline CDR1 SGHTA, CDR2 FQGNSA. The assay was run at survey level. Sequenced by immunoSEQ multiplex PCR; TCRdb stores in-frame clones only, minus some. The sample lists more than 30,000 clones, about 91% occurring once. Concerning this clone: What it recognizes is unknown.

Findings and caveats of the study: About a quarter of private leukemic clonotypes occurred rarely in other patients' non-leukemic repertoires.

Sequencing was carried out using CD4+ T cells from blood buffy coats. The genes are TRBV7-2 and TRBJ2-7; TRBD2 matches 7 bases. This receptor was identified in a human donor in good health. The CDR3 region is CASRGGVYEQYF. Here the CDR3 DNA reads TGTGCCAGCAGGGGAGGGGTCTACGAGCAGTACTTC.